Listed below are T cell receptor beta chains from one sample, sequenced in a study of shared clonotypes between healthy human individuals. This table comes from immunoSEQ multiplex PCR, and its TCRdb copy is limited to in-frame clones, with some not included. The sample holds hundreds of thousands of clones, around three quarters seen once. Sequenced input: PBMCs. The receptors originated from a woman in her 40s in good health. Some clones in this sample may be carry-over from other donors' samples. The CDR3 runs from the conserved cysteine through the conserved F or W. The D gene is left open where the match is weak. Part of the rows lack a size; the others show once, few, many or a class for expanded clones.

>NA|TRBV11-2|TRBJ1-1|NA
CASSLELNTEAFF
TGTGCCAGCAGCTTAGAACTGAACACTGAAGCTTTCTTT
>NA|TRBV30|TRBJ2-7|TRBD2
CAWSLGRDPSPTSGRGYEQYF
TGTGCCTGGAGTTTGGGCAGGGACCCTTCCCCGACAAGCGGGAGAGGCTACGAGCAGTACTTC
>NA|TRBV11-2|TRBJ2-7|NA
CASSRTPYEQYF
TGTGCCAGCAGCCGAACCCCCTACGAGCAGTACTTC
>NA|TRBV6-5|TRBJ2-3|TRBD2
CASRLAGDTQYF
TGTGCCAGCCGGTTAGCGGGAGATACGCAGTATTTT
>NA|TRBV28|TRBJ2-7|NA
CASSGSGYERYF
TGTGCCAGCAGCGGATCAGGCTACGAGCGGTACTTC
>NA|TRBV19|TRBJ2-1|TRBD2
CASSASGSSYNEQFF
TGTGCCAGTAGTGCTAGCGGGAGTTCCTACAATGAGCAGTTCTTC
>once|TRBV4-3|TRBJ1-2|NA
CASSQDLPGGINYGYTF
TGCGCCAGCAGCCAAGATCTCCCGGGTGGTATTAACTATGGCTACACCTTC
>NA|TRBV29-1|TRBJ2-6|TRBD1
CSVVGQGYSGANVLTF
TGCAGCGTGGTTGGACAGGGATACTCTGGGGCCAACGTCCTGACTTTC
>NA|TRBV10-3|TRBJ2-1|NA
CAISQSTGDGRYNEQFF
TGTGCCATCAGTCAATCAACGGGGGACGGGAGATACAATGAGCAGTTCTTC
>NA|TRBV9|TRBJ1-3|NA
CASSLNRVQGSGNTIYF
TGTGCCAGCAGCTTGAACCGGGTCCAGGGGTCTGGAAACACCATATATTTT